The rows below give T cell receptor beta chains drawn from one sample of a study of blood T cell repertoires in COVID-19. Here immunoSEQ multiplex PCR was the method, and the copy in TCRdb shows in-frame clones only, minus some. The sample has about 280,000 clones; 90% are singletons. The sample was PBMCs or T cells enriched from blood (not recorded which). These receptors were collected from a young woman with acute COVID-19. The CDR3 runs from the conserved cysteine through the conserved F or W. A D gene is named only where the DNA matches it firmly. Only part of the rows carry a size: once, few, many, or a class if the clone is expanded.

CDR3aa	CDR3nt	d_gene	j_gene	v_gene	abundance
CASSPGQGLEFDEQYF	TGCGCCAGCAGCCCTGGACAGGGACTCGAATTCGACGAGCAGTACTTC	TRBD1	TRBJ2-7	TRBV5-1	.
CASSSGTSGSSYNEQFF	TGCGCCAGCAGCTCGGGCACTAGCGGAAGCTCCTACAATGAGCAGTTCTTC	TRBD2	TRBJ2-1	TRBV5-1	.
CASSSLGAGGPLNEQYF	TGTGCCAGCAGCTCCCTTGGGGCGGGAGGGCCCCTGAACGAGCAGTACTTC	TRBD2	TRBJ2-7	TRBV5-6	.
CASSPGTPGPRIQYF	TGCGCCAGCAGCCCTGGGACTCCTGGGCCGCGGATTCAGTACTTC	.	TRBJ2-4	TRBV5-1	.
CASSFSRTSGMNTGELFF	TGTGCCAGCAGCTTTTCTCGGACTAGCGGGATGAACACCGGGGAGCTGTTTTTT	TRBD2	TRBJ2-2	TRBV5-6	few
CASSQELTGGQYNEQFF	TGTGCCAGCAGCCAAGAACTGACGGGAGGGCAATACAATGAGCAGTTCTTC	TRBD2	TRBJ2-1	TRBV4-2	.
CASSLDPSSYNEQFF	TGCGCCAGCAGCTTGGATCCTAGCTCCTACAATGAGCAGTTCTTC	.	TRBJ2-1	TRBV5-1	.
CASSYGTGLVTEAFF	TGTGCCAGCAGTTACGGGACAGGCTTGGTCACTGAAGCTTTCTTT	TRBD1	TRBJ1-1	TRBV6-5	.
CASSLDPTSGSRYEQYF	TGTGCCAGCAGCTTAGATCCAACTAGCGGGAGTAGATACGAGCAGTACTTC	TRBD2	TRBJ2-7	TRBV11-2	.
CAGAGTGGYEQYF	TGTGCCGGAGCCGGGACAGGGGGGTACGAGCAGTACTTC	TRBD1	TRBJ2-7	TRBV7-9	few
CASSGQGNNQPQHF	TGTGCCAGCTCAGGACAGGGAAACAATCAGCCCCAGCATTTT	TRBD1	TRBJ1-5	TRBV18	.
CASSYRQGVPAYEQYF	TGTGCCAGCAGTTATCGTCAGGGGGTCCCAGCCTACGAGCAGTACTTC	TRBD1	TRBJ2-7	TRBV6-5	.
CASSLAPSVSYEQYF	TGTGCCAGCAGCTTAGCTCCTAGCGTCTCCTACGAGCAGTACTTC	.	TRBJ2-7	TRBV7-6	.
CASSNPGQGGTEAFF	TGTGCCAGCAGCAATCCGGGACAGGGAGGAACTGAAGCTTTCTTT	TRBD1	TRBJ1-1	TRBV13	.
CASSLGQGATQYF	TGTGCCAGCAGCTTGGGACAGGGGGCGACCCAGTACTTC	TRBD1	TRBJ2-5	TRBV11-2	.
CASSLIDRDQETQYF	TGTGCCAGCAGCCTAATTGACAGGGACCAAGAGACCCAGTACTTC	TRBD1	TRBJ2-5	TRBV14	.
CASSLGLEVEQFF	TGTGCCAGCAGCCTGGGACTAGAAGTTGAGCAGTTCTTC	TRBD2	TRBJ2-1	TRBV12-3/TRBV12-4	.
CASSLIPTPYNEQFF	TGTGCCAGCAGCTTAATCCCGACACCTTACAATGAGCAGTTCTTC	.	TRBJ2-1	TRBV7-9	.
CAWSRAGVQPQHF	TGTGCCTGGAGTAGAGCGGGGGTTCAGCCCCAGCATTTT	.	TRBJ1-5	TRBV30	.
CASSLDRGATYNEQFF	TGTGCCAGCAGCTTGGATCGGGGGGCGACCTACAATGAGCAGTTCTTC	.	TRBJ2-1	TRBV5-6	.
CASSPNLAGTGELFF	TGTGCCAGCTCACCAAATCTAGCGGGCACCGGGGAGCTGTTTTTT	TRBD2	TRBJ2-2	TRBV18	.
CASSSGRAAGELFF	TGTGCCAGTAGTAGCGGGAGGGCCGCCGGGGAGCTGTTTTTT	TRBD2	TRBJ2-2	TRBV19	once
CASSRPGQGFGSYNSPLHF	TGTGCCAGCAGCCGACCGGGACAGGGGTTTGGCTCCTATAATTCACCCCTCCACTTT	TRBD1	TRBJ1-6	TRBV28	.
CASSFLGTGPNEKLFF	TGTGCCAGCAGCTTTCTGGGCACAGGGCCTAATGAAAAACTGTTTTTT	.	TRBJ1-4	TRBV5-5	.
CASSIAGTASYYGYTF	TGTGCCAGTAGTATAGCTGGGACAGCAAGCTACTATGGCTACACCTTC	TRBD1	TRBJ1-2	TRBV19	.
CASSRSGSYPYEQYF	TGTGCCAGCAGCCGCAGCGGGAGTTACCCCTACGAGCAGTACTTC	TRBD2	TRBJ2-7	TRBV7-9	.
CASSFGSGSSDTQYF	TGTGCCAGCAGCTTCGGTAGCGGGAGCTCAGATACGCAGTATTTT	TRBD2	TRBJ2-3	TRBV7-2	.
CASSDTSGSRDEQFF	TGTGCCAGCAGCGACACTAGCGGGAGTCGAGATGAGCAGTTCTTC	TRBD2	TRBJ2-1	TRBV2	.
CASSSRTKYGYTF	TGTGCCAGCAGTTCCCGGACAAAGTATGGCTACACCTTC	.	TRBJ1-2	TRBV6-5	.
CASSQAGSGRFSYNEQFF	TGTGCCAGCAGCCAAGCAGGTAGCGGGAGATTCTCCTACAATGAGCAGTTCTTC	TRBD2	TRBJ2-1	TRBV3-1/TRBV3-2	.
CASTPPSGRDNEQFF	TGTGCCTCAACACCGCCTAGCGGGCGGGACAATGAGCAGTTCTTC	TRBD2	TRBJ2-1	TRBV19	.
CATSKGTSIGETQYF	TGTGCCACCAGTAAAGGGACTAGCATTGGGGAGACCCAGTACTTC	TRBD2	TRBJ2-5	TRBV24-1	.
CAWTLLAGPYNEQFF	TGTGCCTGGACCCTACTAGCGGGCCCCTACAATGAGCAGTTCTTC	TRBD2	TRBJ2-1	TRBV30	.
CASSSSGSRRGYEQYF	TGTGCCAGCTCTTCTAGCGGGAGTCGGCGGGGATACGAGCAGTACTTC	TRBD2	TRBJ2-7	TRBV18	once
CASSYRPGNFIEAFF	TGTGCCAGCAGTTACCGGCCAGGGAATTTTATTGAAGCTTTCTTT	.	TRBJ1-1	TRBV6-5	.
CASSLALTRTDTQYF	TGTGCCAGCAGCTTAGCTTTGACTCGAACAGATACGCAGTATTTT	.	TRBJ2-3	TRBV7-9	.
CASSPAWRSSYEQYF	TGTGCCAGCTCACCCGCGTGGAGGAGCTCCTACGAGCAGTACTTC	.	TRBJ2-7	TRBV18	.